These T cell receptor beta chains were read from a single sample in a study of CD8 T cells in Susac syndrome. TCRdb reanalysed the immunoSEQ multiplex PCR reads using MiXCR and keeps one entry per CDR3 protein. The repertoire holds more than 150,000 distinct CDR3 sequences, approximately 96% seen once, with around 0.15% in the top ten. The sequenced sample consisted of CD4+ T cells from PBMCs. Receptors originate from a human donor with Susac syndrome. CDR3s include the opening cysteine and the closing phenylalanine or tryptophan. Each record gives: CDR3 DNA, CDR3 protein, V gene, CDR3 length, clone size, J gene, D gene. D genes are given only for firm matches. Clone size is not always given. Where it is, it says once, few, many or a class for expanded clones.

cdr3_nt: TGTGCCAGCAGCCCCTGGGAGGGGGCTCAGCCCCAGCATTTT
cdr3_aa: CASSPWEGAQPQHF
v_call: TRBV6-6
cdr3_length: 14
clone_size: -
j_call: TRBJ1-5
d_call: TRBD1

cdr3_nt: TGCAGTGTCCTGGCAGCGAACACTGAAGCTTTCTTT
cdr3_aa: CSVLAANTEAFF
v_call: TRBV20-1
cdr3_length: 12
clone_size: -
j_call: TRBJ1-1
d_call: -

cdr3_nt: TGTGCCAGCAGTTACGACAGGGGGCAGGTCTTTGGGGGCTACACCTTC
cdr3_aa: CASSYDRGQVFGGYTF
v_call: TRBV6-6
cdr3_length: 16
clone_size: -
j_call: TRBJ1-2
d_call: TRBD1

cdr3_nt: TGTGCCACCGGGGGGCCAACTAATGAAAAACTGTTTTTT
cdr3_aa: CATGGPTNEKLFF
v_call: TRBV15
cdr3_length: 13
clone_size: -
j_call: TRBJ1-4
d_call: -

cdr3_nt: TGTGCCAGCAGCACCCGGGGGGGGGCTGGCGAGCAGTACTTC
cdr3_aa: CASSTRGGAGEQYF
v_call: TRBV5-6
cdr3_length: 14
clone_size: -
j_call: TRBJ2-7
d_call: TRBD2

cdr3_nt: TGCAGTGCTCCCCCGGGACAGGGCGGGAGCACTGAAGCTTTCTTT
cdr3_aa: CSAPPGQGGSTEAFF
v_call: TRBV20-1
cdr3_length: 15
clone_size: -
j_call: TRBJ1-1
d_call: TRBD1

cdr3_nt: TGCAGCGTTGAAGCATCGGGGTACGAGCAGTACTTC
cdr3_aa: CSVEASGYEQYF
v_call: TRBV29-1
cdr3_length: 12
clone_size: -
j_call: TRBJ2-7
d_call: -

cdr3_nt: TGTGCCAGCAGGGGGGGGACAGGGCCTAATCAGCCCCAGCATTTT
cdr3_aa: CASRGGTGPNQPQHF
v_call: TRBV9
cdr3_length: 15
clone_size: -
j_call: TRBJ1-5
d_call: TRBD1

cdr3_nt: TGCGCCAGCAGCTCTCCGGGACGGTCCTACGAGCAGTACTTC
cdr3_aa: CASSSPGRSYEQYF
v_call: TRBV5-1
cdr3_length: 14
clone_size: -
j_call: TRBJ2-7
d_call: -

cdr3_nt: TGTGCCAGCTCAGCGCAGGGGCAGAACCATCAGCCCCAGCATTTT
cdr3_aa: CASSAQGQNHQPQHF
v_call: TRBV18
cdr3_length: 15
clone_size: once
j_call: TRBJ1-5
d_call: -

cdr3_nt: TGTGCCAGCACCTCAGGGAGCTCCTACAATGAGCAGTTCTTC
cdr3_aa: CASTSGSSYNEQFF
v_call: TRBV12-3/TRBV12-4
cdr3_length: 14
clone_size: -
j_call: TRBJ2-1
d_call: -

cdr3_nt: TGTGCCAGCAGTTCCCCGCGGCAGGGTGGCTATGGCTACACCTTC
cdr3_aa: CASSSPRQGGYGYTF
v_call: TRBV6-5
cdr3_length: 15
clone_size: -
j_call: TRBJ1-2
d_call: -